This T cell receptor (beta chain) was found in a study of T cell repertoires in cytomegalovirus infection. This clonotype showed up just a few times. TCRdb independently ran MiXCR on the reads; one entry per CDR3 protein. The sample carries 150,000 or so distinct CDR3 sequences, more than 15% recorded once. Germline V gene lookup returns CDR1 LNHDA and CDR2 SQIVND (reference sequence). This CDR3 is built from 15 residues. V was trimmed by 7 bases and J by 4 bases, leaving 19 bases between them. V is TRBV19 and J is TRBJ1-1, with D perhaps TRBD1 (5 bases). Sequencing was done on a sample of CD8+ T cells from PBMCs. The source is a human donor in good health (CMV status not recorded). Some clones in this sample may be carry-over from other donors' samples. CDR3 coding DNA: TGTGCCAGTATACCCCCGGGGGGGGGATTCACTGAAGCTTTCTTT. This translates into CASIPPGGGFTEAFF.